This T cell receptor (beta chain) was sequenced during a study of blood T cell repertoires in COVID-19 (dated by TCRdb to the early 2020s). The study in broad terms: Samples covering the acute and convalescent phases of COVID-19 were provided by collaborators in the United States, Italy and Spain. A de-identified subject ID, COVID-19 status, age in years and sex were almost always included in the sample metadata. The material from the prospective study consisted of cDNA or gDNA derived from T cells, B-cell-depleted T cells, or PBMCs. The dataset comprised deeply sampled blood TCRbeta repertoires from subjects exposed to, actively infected with, or recovered from COVID-19. Where available, HLA class I and class II types were obtained from metadata supplied by the sample provider rather than from assay-based typing. The samples were drawn from two sources: the first 160 participants of the ongoing ImmuneRACE study, and 950 to 1,500 subjects contributed by 6 global collaborators. The repertoires were made available in a free public database intended to serve as a resource for research on the immune response to SARS-CoV-2.

Regarding this clone: The clone's antigen remains unknown. Base qualities are not recorded, but no much larger clone differs from it by a single base.

V and J are trimmed by 6 bases and 8 bases, and the gene matches miss 4 bases of the junction. The CDR3, cysteine through phenylalanine, is 13 amino acids long. Only the CDR3 part of the read is kept: 39 bases, read in frame from the first base. As encoded in the germline V gene (reference sequence), CDR1 is MNHEY while CDR2 is SMNVEV. Results and caveats for the whole study, not just this receptor: The amount of clinical and demographic metadata varied by source and participant and was provided uncurated.

The collaborating institutions used their own protocols to collect whole blood in K2EDTA tubes. For TCRbeta analysis, collaborators shipped samples as frozen whole blood, isolated PBMCs, or DNA extracted from either of those sample types. TCRbeta CDR3 regions were amplified from genomic DNA using the immunoSEQ Assay, a bias-controlled multiplex PCR. Concerning the study's data processing: Within the assay, amplification of reference gene primers was used to estimate how many nucleated cells each sample contained. Sequence reads were collapsed and filtered to measure the absolute abundance of every unique TCRbeta CDR3 rearrangement. Productive Simpson clonality was computed per sample as the square root of Simpson's diversity index over productive rearrangements. TCRdb mirrors the immuneACCESS table, restricted to in-frame sequences. Some clones are absent from its copies; in checked studies, under half trace to an unresolved V gene, and the reason for the others is unknown. From that table come the V and J calls and clone size; the DNA was used to work out D and trimming. In this sample the table shows about 64,000 clones, about 93% of which occur a single time. Of the sample, about 9.3% falls within the top ten clones.

The sample was peripheral blood. The receptor chain draws on TRBV27 and TRBJ2-1, with 10 bases in between that match TRBD2. The source of this sequence is a woman aged 80 or over with active COVID-19. CDR3 sequence: CASSTSGTYEQFF. Read as DNA, the sequence is TGTGCCAGCAGCACTAGCGGGACCTATGAGCAGTTCTTC.